This TCR beta chain was profiled in a study of T cell repertoires in cytomegalovirus infection. Study conclusions and caveats: Summed frequency of shared TCR beta families picked out CMV carriers who also had the relevant HLA.

CDR1 and CDR2 from the germline V gene are MDHEN and SYDVKM. This CDR3 has 14 residues. This clonotype came up once. Its antigen remains unidentified. It may be a read error: a sequence one base away is much more abundant. TCRdb processed the reads anew with MiXCR; each CDR3 protein has one entry. Of approximately 190,000 distinct CDR3 sequences in the sample, roughly 9.8% are singletons; the top ten hold roughly 4.8%. This TCR came from a human donor in good health (CMV status not recorded). Some clones in this sample may be carry-over from other donors' samples. Sequences were obtained from PBMCs. The V gene is TRBV28, the J gene TRBJ2-1; D may be TRBD2 (6 bases). The CDR3: CASSLVGGYNGQFF. The CDR3 coding sequence is TGTGCCAGCAGTTTGGTGGGGGGTTACAATGGGCAGTTCTTC.